This TCR beta chain was recorded in a study of blood T cell repertoires in COVID-19. Study at large: Sites in the United States, Italy and Spain provided acute and convalescent COVID-19 samples.

Cohort assignment relied on participant-reported clinical history. Original processing methods: It was from reference gene primer amplification that nucleated cell counts were estimated. Repertoires were generated with immunoSEQ multiplex PCR, while TCRdb's copy carries only in-frame clones and drops some. V, J and clone size are those of that table, while D and trimming were read from the DNA. Of about 280,000 clones listed, roughly 80% are singletons. The source material was PBMCs or T cells enriched from blood (not recorded which). This TCR was sampled from a man in his forties or fifties who had been exposed to COVID-19.

CDR3 region: CASSYYGGSGNTIYF. CDR3 DNA sequence: TGTGCCAGCAGTTACTACGGCGGGTCTGGAAACACCATATATTTT. V is TRBV6-5 and J is TRBJ1-3; D gene uncertain. V shed 1 base and J shed 1 base, with 8 bases lying between them. The CDR3 totals 15 residues. CDR1 and CDR2 (germline): MNHEY, SVGAGI.